The 26 T cell receptor beta chains presented below share a single source sample, sequenced in a study of early T cells in non-severe SARS-CoV-2 infection. Via MiXCR, TCRdb re-called the 5' RACE reads, giving one row per CDR3 protein. The sample comprises roughly 60,000 distinct CDR3 sequences, 6.5% to 7.5% of which are singletons, and roughly 6% rests with the top ten. This specimen was whole blood, taken at baseline. These receptors originate from an adult who was a healthcare worker with PCR-confirmed SARS-CoV-2 infection or an uninfected control (not recorded which).

The sample holds one count of this clonotype. The chain has TRBV7-9 and TRBJ2-3, with 9 bases identical to TRBD1. The CDR3 is 15 residues long. Germline CDR1 and CDR2: SEHNR and FQNEAQ (reference sequence). The J segment lost 0 bases and the V segment lost 5 bases, leaving 3 bases of the junction unmatched. The CDR3, as DNA: TGTGCCAGCAGCAACGGACAGGGGAGCACAGATACGCAGTATTTT. Its protein product is CASSNGQGSTDTQYF.

The CDR3 DNA is TGTGCCAGCAGTGAAGGGGAGAACACTGAAGCTTTCTTT. It codes for CASSEGENTEAFF. The chain is built from TRBV6-4 and TRBJ1-1, with D possibly matching TRBD1 (5 bases). CDR3 length equals 13 residues. V lost 3 bases and J 1 base, leaving 6 bases between the germline ends. Germline V gives CDR1 MRHNA, CDR2 SNTAGT.

V usage is TRBV18 and J usage is TRBJ2-3; 8 nucleotides align to TRBD2. Germline assignment: CDR1 KGHSH and CDR2 LQKENI. The ends lost 0 bases at V and 4 bases at J; junction bases unmatched: 3. CDR3 length equals 15 residues. CDR3 loop: CASSPPKLAADTQYF. Here the CDR3 DNA reads TGTGCCAGCTCACCACCGAAACTAGCGGCAGATACGCAGTATTTT.

The table lists this clonotype with many counts. The gene calls are TRBV7-2 and TRBJ1-1, with D unresolved. CDR3 length: 14 amino acids. CDR1 SGHTA and CDR2 FQGNSA come from the germline V gene. With 1 base removed from V and 0 bases from J, the gap between germline ends came to 6 bases. CDR3: CASSLVGLNTEAFF. The CDR3 DNA reads as TGTGCCAGCAGCTTAGTGGGGTTGAACACTGAAGCTTTCTTT.

The gene calls are TRBV27 and TRBJ2-1; TRBD1 aligns across 9 bases. Germline CDR1 reads MNHEY; CDR2 reads SMNVEV (reference sequence). This CDR3 region has 13 residues. After removal of 5 bases from V and 8 bases from J, the junction contained 4 bases not matched to a gene. The CDR3 DNA sequence: TGTGCCAGCAGTCCCTGGGACAGGGATGAGCAGTTCTTC. Amino acid sequence: CASSPWDRDEQFF.

In this sample, this clonotype turned up many times. The V call is TRBV6-5, the J call TRBJ1-2; 8 bases align to TRBD1. The CDR3 sequence is 13 residues long. Germline CDR1 is MNHEY and CDR2 is SVGAGI. The junction had 7 bases not matched to a gene; V was cut back by 6 bases and J by 7 bases. The CDR3 sequence is CASRPGQGSGYTF. The CDR3 DNA reads as TGTGCCAGCAGGCCCGGACAGGGTAGTGGCTACACCTTC.

In nucleotides, the CDR3 is TGTGCCAGCAGCCAAGACGGGGGGCTGAACTATGGCTACACCTTC. It yields the protein CASSQDGGLNYGYTF. This chain links TRBV7-9 with TRBJ1-2; D may be TRBD1 (6 bases). This CDR3 spans 15 amino acids. The V gene lost 5 bases and the J gene lost 2 bases, with 15 bases spanning the gap. Germline assignment: CDR1 SEHNR and CDR2 FQNEAQ (reference sequence).

This clonotype was observed a handful of times. CDR3 in DNA: TGTGCCAGCAGTGAAGAAGTGGCAGGGGCCAATGAGCAGTTCTTC. Translation gives CASSEEVAGANEQFF. The V gene is TRBV2, the J gene TRBJ2-1; TRBD1 is a possible D gene (6 bases). Germline CDR1 reads SNHLY; CDR2 reads FYNNEI. There are 15 residues in the CDR3. V lost 1 base and J 6 bases, leaving 13 bases between the germline ends.

V usage is TRBV5-1 and J usage is TRBJ2-5, with D perhaps matching TRBD1 (7 bases). Between the trimmed V and J ends, which lost 4 bases and 4 bases, there was a span of 14 bases. Germline values: CDR1 SGHRS, CDR2 YFSETQ. The CDR3 is 14 residues long. The CDR3 coding sequence is TGCGCCAGCAGCGGGGGGACAGCCACAGAGACCCAGTACTTC. Translation gives CASSGGTATETQYF.

This clonotype was observed a few times. This sequence joins TRBV3-1 and TRBJ2-5; 7 bases are a match to TRBD2. The CDR3 covers 14 residues. The V segment lost 4 bases and the J segment 5 bases; nucleotides outside the gene matches: 7. Germline V lookup: CDR1 LGHDT, CDR2 YNNKEL (reference sequence). CDR3 amino acids: CASSLRRDYETQYF. In DNA form, the CDR3 reads TGTGCCAGCAGCCTACGGAGGGACTATGAGACCCAGTACTTC.

At least ten counts were recorded for this clonotype. This chain links TRBV29-1 with TRBJ2-5; D call uncertain. CDR1 and CDR2 from the germline V gene are SQVTM and ANQGSEA. The V and J ends lost 5 bases and 2 bases respectively, with 15 bases between them. This CDR3 has 14 amino acids. For the CDR3, the DNA is TGCAGCGTTTCCATTAGGGCAGGACAAGAGACCCAGTACTTC. Encoded protein: CSVSIRAGQETQYF.

This clonotype was observed a handful of times. The J gene is TRBJ2-3, the V gene TRBV29-1; maybe TRBD1 (7 bases). Germline CDR1 is SQVTM and CDR2 is ANQGSEA. The CDR3 loop spans 14 amino acids. Trimming cost V 5 bases and J 0 bases, with 12 bases left between them. CDR3 sequence: CSVWGDSSTDTQYF. The CDR3 bases are TGCAGCGTTTGGGGGGACAGTAGCACAGATACGCAGTATTTT.

A remark on this clonotype: This may be a read error: a much more frequent sequence differs by one nucleotide. CDR3 nucleotide sequence: TGCAGCGCCGGGACATACTCTGGAATCACCATATATTTT. As protein: CSAGTYSGITIYF. The V call is TRBV29-1, the J call TRBJ1-3, with D tentatively TRBD1 (6 bases). CDR3 length equals 13 residues. Per germline, CDR1 SQVTM and CDR2 ANQGSEA.

This clonotype was seen at least ten times. The rearrangement uses TRBV19 and TRBJ2-7; D is possibly TRBD2 (5 bases). The CDR3 has 13 amino acids. CDR1 is LNHDA, CDR2 SQIVND, per germline (reference sequence). With 0 bases removed from V and 6 bases from J, the gap between germline ends came to 9 bases. The CDR3 spells CASSIDSELEQYF. The CDR3 DNA sequence: TGTGCCAGTAGTATAGATAGCGAGCTCGAGCAGTACTTC.

This clonotype was seen repeatedly, ten times or more. V usage is TRBV29-1 and J usage is TRBJ2-7; D is uncertain. The CDR3 totals 12 residues. The germline V gene encodes CDR1 SQVTM and CDR2 ANQGSEA. Between the trimmed V and J ends, which lost 0 bases and 4 bases, there was a span of 7 bases. In nucleotides, the CDR3 is TGCAGCGTTGAAGATCGAGAATACGAGCAGTACTTC. Translating gives CSVEDREYEQYF.

This sequence joins TRBV28 and TRBJ2-2; 8 nucleotides agree with TRBD2. Germline V gives CDR1 MDHEN, CDR2 SYDVKM. The J segment lost 2 bases and the V segment lost 8 bases, leaving 13 bases of the junction unmatched. This CDR3 region has 17 residues. CDR3 nucleotides: TGTGCCAGCGGAACCCTTCGGACTAGCAGAAACACCGGGGAGCTGTTTTTT. The encoded protein is CASGTLRTSRNTGELFF.

This clonotype was detected many times. The chain combines TRBV19 with TRBJ1-2; a possible D gene is TRBD1 (5 bases). Per the germline V gene, CDR1 is LNHDA and CDR2 is SQIVND (reference sequence). The V end was cut by 4 bases, the J end by 6 bases, with 12 bases between. The CDR3 totals 13 residues. CDR3 sequence (DNA): TGTGCCAGTAGTAAGCGGGGCGGCGATGGCTACACCTTC. Amino acids: CASSKRGGDGYTF.

This clonotype was picked up many times. This chain links TRBV20-1 with TRBJ2-1; tentative D call: TRBD2 (6 bases). The germline V gene encodes CDR1 DFQATT and CDR2 SNEGSKA (reference sequence). The CDR3 is 11 amino acids. CDR3 in DNA: TGCAGCGCAGGGAGGTTGGATGAGCAGTTCTTC. Residues: CSAGRLDEQFF.

This clonotype was recorded many times. This chain's CDR3 is CASSSPRTRAVNTEAFF. DNA of the CDR3: TGTGCCAGCAGTTCCCCTCGGACGCGCGCAGTGAACACTGAAGCTTTCTTT. The chain uses TRBV6-6 and TRBJ1-1, with D hard to call. In germline, CDR1 is MNHNY, CDR2 SVGAGI (reference sequence). Trimming pared 4 bases from V and 0 bases from J, leaving 18 bases between. The CDR3 has 17 residues.

This clonotype was detected ten times or more. The chain links TRBV10-3 to TRBJ2-7; possible D gene TRBD1, 6 bases. V was shortened by 10 bases and J by 0 bases, with 16 bases between the two germline ends. CDR3 length: 14 amino acids. Per germline, CDR1 ENHRY and CDR2 SYGVKD. The DNA of the CDR3 is TGTGCCACCGCCCCCCAACAGGGCTCCTACGAGCAGTACTTC. Amino acid sequence: CATAPQQGSYEQYF.

This clonotype was observed many times. The chain combines TRBV30 with TRBJ2-6; tentatively, D is TRBD2 (6 bases). CDR1 GTSNPN and CDR2 SVGIG come from the germline V gene (reference sequence). Trimming cost V 2 bases and J 0 bases, with 11 bases left between them. The CDR3 length is 16 residues. The chain's CDR3 is CAWSYPGVSGANVLTF. In DNA form, the CDR3 reads TGTGCCTGGAGTTACCCGGGAGTCTCTGGGGCCAACGTCCTGACTTTC.

This clonotype was recorded many times. The chain carries TRBV4-3 and TRBJ2-1, with 8 bases that match TRBD2. Germline CDR1 LGHNA, CDR2 YSLEER. The CDR3 consists of 17 residues. V lost 2 bases, J lost 5 bases, and 11 bases stayed unmatched. The CDR3 sequence is CASSQSVQRGRNNEQFF. The CDR3 region has the DNA TGCGCCAGCAGCCAAAGTGTACAGCGGGGGAGGAACAATGAGCAGTTCTTC.

By sample share, this clonotype is medium-sized (0.01 to 0.1%). This sequence joins TRBV9 and TRBJ2-2, with 8 bases that match TRBD1. V was clipped by 2 bases and J by 2 bases; unmatched bases: 8. Germline loops: CDR1 SGDLS, CDR2 YYNGEE. The CDR3 spans 17 residues. The CDR3 DNA is TGTGCCAGCAGCGTTACCCGGGACAGGACTAACACCGGGGAGCTGTTTTTT. Protein sequence: CASSVTRDRTNTGELFF.

This clonotype was observed many times. V is TRBV19 and J is TRBJ1-1, with 8 bases aligning to TRBD1. Germline V gene data show CDR1 as LNHDA and CDR2 as SQIVND (reference sequence). The CDR3 runs 15 residues. V gave up 9 bases and J gave up 4 bases; unmatched junction bases: 13. The CDR3 DNA sequence: TGTGCCAGCTCAAAGCGGACAGGGATAATCACTGAAGCTTTCTTT. This gives the protein CASSKRTGIITEAFF.

This clonotype occurred many times. The chain has TRBV6-5 and TRBJ2-2; D is possibly TRBD1 (6 bases). V was shortened by 7 bases and J by 0 bases, with 6 bases between the two germline ends. The CDR3 has 13 amino acids. Germline CDR1 reads MNHEY; CDR2 reads SVGAGI. CDR3 DNA: TGTGCCAGCAAGGGGGCGAACACCGGGGAGCTGTTTTTT. Translated: CASKGANTGELFF.

This clonotype was recorded at least ten times. V and J are TRBV6-5 and TRBJ2-2; D not resolved. Germline V gene data show CDR1 as MNHEY and CDR2 as SVGAGI. V was cut by 1 base and J by 2 bases, with 8 bases left in between. The CDR3 totals 15 residues. CDR3 nucleotide sequence: TGTGCCAGCAGTTACTACCCCTTCAACACCGGGGAGCTGTTTTTT. Protein product: CASSYYPFNTGELFF.